This TCR beta chain was profiled in a study of shared T cell receptors in the human thymus (dated by TCRdb to the early 2020s). Regarding the research as a whole: The study examined how the human thymus generates shared, self-reactive T-cell receptor alpha chains.

Libraries came from the immunoSEQ multiplex PCR assay. What TCRdb holds here is the immuneACCESS table cut down to in-frame rearrangements. Part of the clones is not present; checked against another copy, under half of the missing clones reflect an unresolved V gene, and the others are unexplained. For this sample there are hundreds of thousands of clones; roughly 88% appear just once. Of the sample, around 0.01% is held by the ten largest clones. For this clone: Its antigen remains unidentified. No base-level quality is on record; no much larger clone is a single base apart.

These data were likewise used in another study, on human thymus T cells. The second publication reports: In Finland, the donors were immunologically healthy infants who were having open corrective cardiac surgery for congenital heart defects. Thymus tissue was obtained as surgical resects removed during corrective cardiac surgery. Both the thymic and the peripheral blood repertoires appeared to show biased V and J gene segment usage. According to the related research, thymic TCR repertoires were highly overlapping among unrelated individuals. The study used eight infant thymus samples plus four related peripheral blood samples to characterize TCR alpha and beta repertoires. Donor ages ranging from roughly 6 to 250 days were recorded, and more than five male and two female infants were included in the cohort. After being mechanically released from the tissue, thymocytes were kept at -70 degrees C in pellets of about 10-32 million cells. A QIAsymphony instrument was used to extract genomic DNA from frozen cell pellets. TCRB and TCRAD loci were amplified from a standardized quantity of quality-controlled genomic DNA using the immunoSEQ multiplex PCR assay. Amplicons spanned the V(D)J region at a length sufficient to cover the CDR3 and identify V and J genes. Through the commercial immunoSEQ service, the amplicons were sequenced on an Illumina platform. Corrections for primer bias and sequencing errors followed previously described methods, while TCRAD and TCRB definitions were based on the IMGT database. Repertoires were analysed with immunoSEQ Analyzer 3.0 and VDJTools, covering basic statistics, V/J segment usage, diversity estimates, rarefaction and pairwise overlap. Diversity was estimated using the Chao1, ChaoE, Efron-Thisted, Shannon and inverse Simpson indices, and was also estimated on datasets down-sampled to the size of the smallest sample. Repertoire overlap was determined by strict matching of CDR3 nucleotide sequence, V gene and J gene, and Jaccard-based multidimensional scaling clustering was applied. On average, approximately 800,000 unique TCRB clonotypes were obtained from thymus samples, compared with about 84,000 from blood samples.

The source is a boy less than two years old with a congenital heart defect. Donor details come from another sample of the same person, matched by shared clones. The sample consisted of thymocytes.

The CDR3 is CASSPRAGGYEQYF. The base sequence is TGTGCCAGCAGCCCCCGGGCAGGGGGCTACGAGCAGTACTTC. The rearranged chain carries TRBV27 and TRBJ2-7; TRBD1 matches 7 bases in the middle. The CDR3 numbers 14 residues from cysteine through phenylalanine. This entry keeps only the CDR3 DNA: 42 bases, framed from base 1. V lost 6 bases and J lost 3 bases, and the count of bases not matched to a germline gene is 8. CDR1 and CDR2 (MNHEY, SMNVEV) derive from the germline V gene (reference sequence).